This T cell receptor (beta chain) was retrieved from a study of human T cells and chemical hapten exposure. TCRdb re-analysed the RACE reads in MiXCR, keeping a single row per CDR3 protein. Of a few hundred thousand distinct CDR3 sequences listed, around 7.7% are singletons. Stated time point: pre-sensitization, week 0. This sample's treatment: therapeutic diphenylcyclopropenone sensitization with weekly scalp DPC. This clonotype came up many times. The V end lost 5 bases, the J end lost 5 bases, and 7 bases lay between the germline ends. The CDR3 totals 11 residues. CDR1 is SEHNR, CDR2 FQNEAQ, per germline (reference sequence).

The source is a man between 18 and 29 years old with alopecia areata. Some clones in this sample may be carry-over from other donors' samples. The V and J genes are TRBV7-9 and TRBJ2-7, with D unresolved. Here the sequenced sample was whole blood, taken in connection with sensitization to the hapten diphenylcyclopropenone (DPC). The DNA of the CDR3 is TGTGCCAGCAGCCCCCTGGACGAGCAGTACTTC. It specifies CASSPLDEQYF.